This entry describes one T cell receptor (beta chain). Its antigen is unidentified. The read comes to an end 3 residues before the CDR3 does, leaving the germline J gene to fill in the end. This specimen comes from a study of T cell clonality in common variable immunodeficiency. Study results and caveats: In common variable immunodeficiency, TCR beta chains reportedly carried fewer deletions and N-nucleotide insertions.

CVID meant reduced serum IgG, IgA and/or IgM plus specific antibody deficiency. Both groups were predominantly of Caucasian heritage. Heparinized whole blood, 5 to 8 ml, came from each donor. Sequencing used immunoSEQ multiplex PCR; TCRdb keeps in-frame clones, though not all of them. Recorded here are approximately 35,000 clones, none singletons. The CDR3 contains 14 residues. V was shortened by 2 bases and J by 4 bases, with 10 bases between the two germline ends. Germline values: CDR1 SSHAT, CDR2 FNYEAQ (reference sequence). This chain joins TRBV7-7 and TRBJ2-3; weak D call: TRBD1 (5 bases). The receptor was derived from a human donor with common variable immunodeficiency. The sequencing sample was made of peripheral blood mononuclear cells. The covered CDR3 bases are TGTGCCAGCAGCTTACCAGGGCACGCAGATACG. This gives the protein CASSLPGHADT. The full CDR3 is CASSLPGHADTQYF.